The 21 T cell receptor beta chains reported below all come from one sample, sequenced in a study of blood T cell repertoires in COVID-19. TCRdb's copy holds only in-frame clones and misses some; the assay was immunoSEQ multiplex PCR. Of 55,000 to 80,000 clones in the sample, 85% to 90% are singletons; the top ten hold roughly 8.8%. The sequencing sample was made of peripheral blood. The source of these receptors is a man aged 45-60 years with active COVID-19.

The DNA for the CDR3 is TGCGCCAGCAGCTTGGTCCCTATACAACAGGGATGGACTGAAGCTTTCTTT. Residues: CASSLVPIQQGWTEAFF. The rearrangement links TRBV5-1 to TRBJ1-1, with D possibly TRBD1 on 6 matching bases. The V gene's germline CDR1 is SGHRS and CDR2 YFSETQ. The V end was cut by 0 bases, the J end by 5 bases, with 20 bases between. This CDR3 comprises 17 residues.

The sample holds one count of this clone. V usage is TRBV3-1 (or the pseudogene TRBV3-2) and J usage is TRBJ2-5; no reliable D call. This CDR3 has 12 residues. CDR1 is LGHDT, CDR2 YNNKEL, per germline (reference sequence). Trimming pared 6 bases from V and 5 bases from J, leaving 10 bases between. This CDR3 reads CASRQSEETQYF. CDR3 sequence (DNA): TGTGCCAGCAGGCAATCCGAGGAGACCCAGTACTTC.

The chain is built from TRBV10-3 and TRBJ2-5, with 9 bases lining up with TRBD2. This CDR3 is built from 16 residues. Losses at the gene ends were 3 bases for V and 1 base for J; bases not matched to a gene: 6. Germline values: CDR1 ENHRY, CDR2 SYGVKD. CDR3 nucleotide sequence: TGTGCCATCAGTGAAGGGAGCGGGGGGCGCCAAGAGACCCAGTACTTC. This encodes CAISEGSGGRQETQYF.

CDR3 in DNA: TGTGCCAGCAGCTTGGCAGCGTACTATACCCAAGAGACCCAGTACTTC. This translates into CASSLAAYYTQETQYF. This chain links TRBV5-5 with TRBJ2-5; D is unclear. Trimming stripped 0 bases from V and 1 base from J, with 13 bases between. The CDR3 has 16 residues. Germline assignment: CDR1 SGHKS and CDR2 YYEKEE (reference sequence).

The gene calls are TRBV7-9 and TRBJ1-1, with 12 bases that match TRBD1. The CDR3 has 16 amino acids. Germline V gene sequence: CDR1 SEHNR, CDR2 FQNEAQ (reference sequence). V trimming: 5 bases; J trimming: 10 bases; junction bases outside the gene matches: 14. Here the CDR3 DNA reads TGTGCCAGCAGCGATGGGACAGGGGGCGCGAGTAGGATAGCTTTCTTT. This encodes CASSDGTGGASRIAFF.

The table lists this clone with a few counts. The V call is TRBV7-9, the J call TRBJ1-2; TRBD1 matches 8 bases. Looked up from germline, CDR1 is SEHNR and CDR2 is FQNEAQ (reference sequence). This CDR3 spans 15 amino acids. V gave up 5 bases and J gave up 5 bases; unmatched junction bases: 10. CDR3 nucleotides: TGTGCCAGCAGCGCCGGGCCAGGGGGCCCTTATGGCTACACCTTC. Residues: CASSAGPGGPYGYTF.

The chain combines TRBV6-6 with TRBJ2-5, with 11 bases fitting TRBD1. Germline V gene data show CDR1 as MNHNY and CDR2 as SVGAGI (reference sequence). V shed 5 bases and J 1 base; nucleotides not matched to a gene: 3. The CDR3 contains 15 residues. CDR3 sequence reads: CASSTGTGGQETQYF. CDR3 DNA sequence: TGTGCCAGCAGTACCGGGACAGGGGGCCAAGAGACCCAGTACTTC.

This clone was observed a few times. This chain links TRBV4-1 with TRBJ1-5; D uncertain. There are 15 residues in the CDR3. The V end was cut by 0 bases, the J end by 8 bases, with 14 bases between. The germline gives CDR1 MGHRA, CDR2 YSYEKL. In DNA, the CDR3 is TGCGCCAGCAGCCAAGATCTGGGCCCGCAGAAGCCCCAGCATTTT. It yields the protein CASSQDLGPQKPQHF.

The chain has TRBV28 and TRBJ1-2, with D perhaps TRBD1 (5 bases). Germline V gene lookup returns CDR1 MDHEN and CDR2 SYDVKM. The CDR3 has 12 amino acids. V lost 8 bases and J lost 5, with 12 bases in between. CDR3 sequence: CASALGGYGYTF. DNA for the CDR3: TGTGCCAGCGCCCTCGGGGGGTATGGCTACACCTTC.

Only a few counts were recorded for this clone. The chain employs TRBV9 and TRBJ2-1; 7 nucleotides match TRBD2. The germline gives CDR1 SGDLS, CDR2 YYNGEE. The CDR3 has 15 amino acids. Trimming at V came to 1 base and at J to 4 bases, leaving 5 bases not matched to a gene. CDR3: CASSVYGGVYNEQFF. The CDR3 DNA is TGTGCCAGCAGCGTATATGGGGGGGTGTACAATGAGCAGTTCTTC.

This sequence joins TRBV7-8 and TRBJ2-5; 9 nucleotides agree with TRBD1. V was pared by 5 bases and J by 4 bases, with 5 bases of the junction left unmatched. This CDR3 has 14 amino acids. Germline V gene sequence: CDR1 SGHVS, CDR2 FQNEAQ. The CDR3 is CASSPGTGTETQYF. In DNA form, the CDR3 reads TGTGCCAGCAGCCCTGGGACAGGGACAGAGACCCAGTACTTC.

J is TRBJ2-5 and V is TRBV5-4, with 7 bases fitting TRBD2. V gave up 4 bases and J gave up 2 bases; unmatched junction bases: 8. The germline V gene has CDR1 SGHNT and CDR2 YYREEE (reference sequence). The CDR3 has 15 residues. The CDR3 loop reads CASSPGTTLQETQYF. The CDR3, as DNA: TGTGCCAGCAGCCCGGGGACTACATTACAAGAGACCCAGTACTTC.

This clone was picked up one time. This chain connects TRBV3-1 (or the pseudogene TRBV3-2) to TRBJ2-5; 10 nucleotides agree with TRBD2. The CDR3 covers 14 residues. Trimming cost V 2 bases and J 9 bases; bases outside gene matches: 6. CDR1 is LGHDT, CDR2 YNNKEL, per germline (reference sequence). This CDR3 reads CASSQINSGGPQYF. CDR3 coding DNA: TGTGCCAGCAGCCAAATTAATAGCGGGGGGCCCCAGTACTTC.

CDR3 nucleotide sequence: TGTGCCAGCAGCTTAGTCCTAGAATCCTACGAGCAGTACTTC. Protein sequence: CASSLVLESYEQYF. This chain connects TRBV11-2 to TRBJ2-7; D uncertain. Germline CDR1 is SGHAT and CDR2 is FQNNGV. The CDR3 runs 14 residues. V lost 1 base, J lost 1 base, and 8 bases lay in between.

V and J are TRBV18 and TRBJ1-5; 8 bases agree with TRBD1. This CDR3 is built from 13 residues. CDR1 is KGHSH and CDR2 is LQKENI in the germline V gene. J gave up 7 bases and V 3 bases, and 2 bases lay outside the gene matches. The CDR3 nucleotides are TGTGCCAGCTCACCGGGGACAGGACAGCCCCAGCATTTT. Amino acids: CASSPGTGQPQHF.

The chain employs TRBV9 and TRBJ1-1; 8 bases fit TRBD1. From germline, CDR1 is SGDLS and CDR2 YYNGEE. The CDR3 consists of 14 residues. J was trimmed by 7 bases and V by 5 bases; bases with no gene match: 10. Written as DNA, the CDR3 is TGTGCCAGCAGTGGGACAGGCCTGTGGGATGAAGCTTTCTTT. Amino acid sequence: CASSGTGLWDEAFF.

The chain employs TRBV5-8 and TRBJ2-3, with no clear D. Trimming took off 1 base at V and 1 base at J, with 16 bases between the two ends. Looked up from germline, CDR1 is SGHTS and CDR2 is YDEGEE. This CDR3 comprises 17 residues. The CDR3 nucleotides are TGTGCCAGCAGCTTGTATCCGGTGGGTCGGGGCACAGATACGCAGTATTTT. Protein sequence: CASSLYPVGRGTDTQYF.

Comments on this clone: The same CDR3 also results from other DNA sequences found in this sample. This chain connects TRBV4-3 to TRBJ2-7, with TRBD1 matching 9 bases. V gave up 4 bases and J gave up 2 bases; unmatched junction bases: 3. Germline V gives CDR1 LGHNA, CDR2 YSLEER. This CDR3 spans 14 amino acids. DNA for the CDR3: TGCGCCAGCAGCCCGGGACAGGGTACCTACGAGCAGTACTTC. It specifies CASSPGQGTYEQYF.

The chain joins TRBV2 to TRBJ2-7, with D possibly being TRBD1 (6 bases). The CDR3 has 15 residues. CDR1 is SNHLY, CDR2 FYNNEI, per germline. V lost 2 bases to trimming and J lost 9 bases, with 20 bases between them. The CDR3 coding sequence is TGTGCCAGCAGTGAACAACAGGGCACCCTCCAAGGGCAGTACTTC. This sequence encodes CASSEQQGTLQGQYF.

The V call is TRBV6-2 or TRBV6-3, the J call TRBJ1-1, with no clear D. In germline, CDR1 is MNHEY, CDR2 SVGEGT. The CDR3 length is 11 residues. V lost 5 bases to trimming and J lost 3 bases, with 4 bases between them. The CDR3 DNA reads TGTGCCAGCAGTGTATACACTGAAGCTTTCTTT. It yields the protein CASSVYTEAFF.

The rearrangement joins TRBV2 to TRBJ1-3, with 10 bases matching TRBD1. V shed 3 bases and J 7 bases; nucleotides not matched to a gene: 6. This CDR3 is built from 15 residues. Germline V gives CDR1 SNHLY, CDR2 FYNNEI. The CDR3 DNA follows: TGTGCCAGCAGTGACGACAGGGGGCTCGCGAACACCATATATTTT. It encodes CASSDDRGLANTIYF. The full variable domain, in which reference TRBV2 and TRBJ1-3 provide the parts outside the CDR3, is EPEVTQTPSHQVTQMGQEVILRCVPISNHLYFYWYRQILGQKVEFLVSFYNNEISEKSEIFDDQFSVERPDGSNFTLKIRSTKLEDSAMYFCASSDDRGLANTIYFGEGSWLTVV.